The 31 T cell receptor beta chains reported below all come from one sample, sequenced in a study of T-cell reconstitution after alpha-beta-depleted transplantation in children. Unique molecular identifiers were used to barcode this TCRbeta library. TCRdb redid the calling of the PCR reads with MiXCR, one entry per CDR3 protein. The sample records under 250,000 distinct CDR3 sequences, approximately 15% being singletons. The source was PBMCs, mostly from graft donor cells, collected 360 days after TCRalphabeta/CD19-depleted stem cell transplant. Source of these receptors: a male patient between 2 and 9 years old who had a stem cell transplant for acute lymphoblastic leukemia, so the T cells may come from the graft donor.

The sample holds a few counts of this clonotype. The V gene is TRBV7-8, the J gene TRBJ1-2; TRBD1 aligns across 7 bases. This CDR3 has 15 amino acids. The V and J ends lost 1 base and 3 bases, in that order; junction bases with no gene match: 5. Per germline, CDR1 SGHVS and CDR2 FQNEAQ. This chain's CDR3 is CASSLGQGGYYGYTF. Written as DNA, the CDR3 is TGTGCCAGCAGCTTAGGACAGGGAGGGTACTATGGCTACACCTTC.

V and J are TRBV24-1 and TRBJ1-1; 7 nucleotides align to TRBD1. V lost 4 bases to trimming and J lost 6 bases; unmatched junction nucleotides: 13. CDR1 is KGHDR and CDR2 is SFDVKD in the germline V gene. The CDR3 spans 16 residues. The CDR3 protein is CATSDHHGTADSEAFF. The DNA of the CDR3 is TGTGCCACCAGTGACCACCACGGGACAGCAGACTCTGAAGCTTTCTTT.

The V gene is TRBV7-9, the J gene TRBJ1-4; D gene uncertain. The V and J ends lost 8 bases and 5 bases respectively, with 15 bases between them. This CDR3 is built from 14 residues. Per germline, CDR1 SEHNR and CDR2 FQNEAQ (reference sequence). The CDR3 spells CASRPVGLNEKLFF. CDR3 DNA: TGTGCCAGCCGGCCAGTTGGCCTCAATGAAAAACTGTTTTTT.

The chain is built from TRBV30 and TRBJ1-1; no clear D gene. This CDR3 region has 12 residues. The germline CDR1 and CDR2 sequences are GTSNPN and SVGIG (reference sequence). V lost 3 bases and J lost 3, with 8 bases in between. CDR3 DNA: TGTGCCTGGAGGTGGGGAGACACTGAAGCTTTCTTT. It specifies CAWRWGDTEAFF.

The chain recombines TRBV6-2 or TRBV6-3 with TRBJ2-7; D tentatively fits TRBD1 or TRBD2 (5 bases each). From germline, CDR1 is MNHEY and CDR2 SVGEGT. Trimming removed 4 bases from V and 2 bases from J, with 21 bases in between. The CDR3 sequence is 17 residues long. This CDR3 reads CASSSYFPYGATYEQYF. CDR3 bases: TGTGCCAGCAGTTCATACTTCCCGTACGGGGCCACCTACGAGCAGTACTTC.

This clonotype was counted a few times. The chain employs TRBV6-2 or TRBV6-3 and TRBJ2-6; D uncertain. Germline loops: CDR1 MNHEY, CDR2 SVGEGT. The CDR3 loop spans 16 amino acids. Trimming pared 2 bases from V and 0 bases from J, leaving 8 bases between. The CDR3 spells CASSYLWGSGANVLTF. In DNA, the CDR3 is TGTGCCAGCAGTTACCTCTGGGGCTCTGGGGCCAACGTCCTGACTTTC.

In this sample, this clonotype turned up a few times. This chain links TRBV12-3 or TRBV12-4 with TRBJ1-5, with a weak D call TRBD1 (5 bases). The CDR3 has 14 amino acids. V lost 1 base, J lost 7 bases, and 11 bases lay in between. This CDR3 reads CASSLGGVGQPQHF. CDR3 nucleotides: TGTGCCAGCAGTTTAGGAGGGGTAGGACAGCCCCAGCATTTT.

This clonotype was observed many times. J is TRBJ2-7 and V is TRBV12-3 or TRBV12-4; the D gene is possibly TRBD1 (6 bases). Trimming removed 5 bases at V and 6 bases at J, with 14 bases between. This CDR3 contains 13 residues. The CDR3 region has the DNA TGTGCCAGCAGTATCAACAGGGTTTCCGAGCAGTACTTC. Encoded protein: CASSINRVSEQYF.

The V and J genes are TRBV6-2 or TRBV6-3 and TRBJ2-7; D is uncertain. Trimming removed 0 bases from V and 2 bases from J, with 17 bases in between. The CDR3 has 17 residues. Looked up from germline, CDR1 is MNHEY and CDR2 is SVGEGT. DNA for the CDR3: TGTGCCAGCAGTTACTCTATCCAGCTCCAAACGACCTACGAGCAGTACTTC. It codes for CASSYSIQLQTTYEQYF.

This chain connects TRBV7-7 to TRBJ2-1; the match to TRBD2 covers 14 bases. V shed 6 bases and J 7 bases; nucleotides not matched to a gene: 8. This CDR3 region has 16 residues. Germline CDR1 and CDR2: SSHAT and FNYEAQ (reference sequence). The DNA for the CDR3 is TGTGCCAGCAGTCCCGGACTAGCGGGAGGCGAAAATGAGCAGTTCTTC. Its translation is CASSPGLAGGENEQFF.

This clonotype was found a few times. The chain couples TRBV12-3 or TRBV12-4 to TRBJ1-1; no clear D. V was shortened by 5 bases and J by 1 base, with 11 bases between the two germline ends. This CDR3 is 14 amino acids long. The CDR3 loop is CASSNPPGNTEAFF. In DNA form, the CDR3 reads TGTGCCAGCAGTAATCCCCCGGGGAACACTGAAGCTTTCTTT.

This clonotype has ten or more counts. The chain recombines TRBV7-2 with TRBJ2-1, with 12 bases lining up with TRBD2. There are 16 residues in the CDR3. Germline V gene data show CDR1 as SGHTA and CDR2 as FQGNSA. V gave up 3 bases and J gave up 2 bases; unmatched junction bases: 2. CDR3 in DNA: TGTGCCAGCAGCTTCCGACTAGCGGGAGCCTACAATGAGCAGTTCTTC. Translating it yields CASSFRLAGAYNEQFF. Variable domain in full (rest from reference TRBV7-2 and TRBJ2-1): GAGVSQSPSNKVTEKGKDVELRCDPISGHTALYWYRQSLGQGLEFLIYFQGNSAPDKSGLPSDRFSAERTGGSVSTLTIQRTQQEDSAVYLCASSFRLAGAYNEQFFGPGTRLTVL.

The J gene is TRBJ2-5, the V gene TRBV29-1; D might be TRBD1 (5 bases). Per the germline V gene, CDR1 is SQVTM and CDR2 is ANQGSEA. This CDR3 has 14 residues. Trimming pared 6 bases from V and 2 bases from J, leaving 16 bases between. CDR3 DNA sequence: TGCAGCGTCCAAGGGGTCAGGGAACAAGAGACCCAGTACTTC. This sequence encodes CSVQGVREQETQYF.

This chain joins TRBV28 and TRBJ2-7; D is perhaps TRBD2 (5 bases). This CDR3 region has 14 residues. The V end lost 4 bases, the J end lost 4 bases, and 14 bases lay between the germline ends. The germline CDR1 and CDR2 sequences are MDHEN and SYDVKM. The CDR3 nucleotides are TGTGCCAGCAGTTCCTCCGGGATCCAATACGAGCAGTACTTC. Amino acids: CASSSSGIQYEQYF.

This clonotype was seen ten or more times. The chain is built from TRBV29-1 and TRBJ1-1, with D tentatively TRBD1 (5 bases). The CDR3 is 13 residues long. Trimming removed 6 bases from V and 0 bases from J, with 11 bases in between. Germline V gives CDR1 SQVTM, CDR2 ANQGSEA. CDR3 in amino acids: CSVDRGLNTEAFF. The CDR3 bases are TGCAGCGTCGACCGGGGCCTGAACACTGAAGCTTTCTTT.

This chain connects TRBV20-1 to TRBJ2-5; 9 nucleotides line up with TRBD2. This CDR3 spans 16 amino acids. Germline values: CDR1 DFQATT, CDR2 SNEGSKA (reference sequence). V was pared by 1 base and J by 5 bases, with 11 bases of the junction left unmatched. The CDR3 region has the DNA TGCAGTGCTAGAGCGCGGGGGCGGGGGGGGAGTGAGACCCAGTACTTC. This encodes CSARARGRGGSETQYF.

For the CDR3, the DNA is TGTGCCAGCAGCACACAGGCACCTACGGACACCGGGGAGCTGTTTTTT. Its translation: CASSTQAPTDTGELFF. V is TRBV7-8 and J is TRBJ2-2, with D tentatively TRBD1 (5 bases). The CDR3 has 16 residues. Germline V gene sequence: CDR1 SGHVS, CDR2 FQNEAQ. Trimming removed 5 bases at V and 3 bases at J, with 16 bases between. Combining the CDR3 with reference TRBV7-8 and TRBJ2-2 gives the whole variable domain GAGVSQSPRYKVAKRGQDVALRCDPISGHVSLFWYQQALGQGPEFLTYFQNEAQLDKSGLPSDRFFAERPEGSVSTLKIQRTQQEDSAVYLCASSTQAPTDTGELFFGEGSRLTVL.

This clonotype was seen only a few times. The chain uses TRBV14 and TRBJ2-5; D is undetermined. The V gene's germline CDR1 is SGHDN and CDR2 FVKESK. The CDR3 is 15 residues long. The germline V and J ends were trimmed by 0 bases and 2 bases, with 10 bases remaining between them. CDR3 sequence (DNA): TGTGCCAGCAGCCAAGATTTGCCTCCACAAGAGACCCAGTACTTC. It is translated as CASSQDLPPQETQYF.

V usage is TRBV15 and J usage is TRBJ2-7, with D possibly being TRBD2 (5 bases). The CDR3 totals 15 residues. The V gene's germline CDR1 is LNHNV and CDR2 YYDKDF (reference sequence). Trimming took 0 bases from V and 9 from J, leaving 18 bases between them. DNA for the CDR3: TGTGCCACCAGCAGAGAACAGTTGGGAGTATATGGGCAGTACTTC. This codes for CATSREQLGVYGQYF. The complete variable domain, with remaining parts taken from reference TRBV15 and TRBJ2-7, reads DAMVIQNPRYQVTQFGKPVTLSCSQTLNHNVMYWYQQKSSQAPKLLFHYYDKDFNNEADTPDNFQSRRPNTSFCFLDIRSPGLGDTAMYLCATSREQLGVYGQYFGPGTRLTVT.

The chain recombines TRBV7-9 with TRBJ2-7, with a tentative D call TRBD1 (6 bases). Trimming cost V 5 bases and J 2 bases, with 16 bases left between them. Germline assignment: CDR1 SEHNR and CDR2 FQNEAQ (reference sequence). This CDR3 is built from 15 residues. CDR3 amino acids: CASSLPEQGPYEQYF. The CDR3 DNA is TGTGCCAGCAGCCTCCCGGAACAGGGCCCCTACGAGCAGTACTTC.

This clonotype showed up just a few times. The chain couples TRBV5-1 to TRBJ2-7; 11 positions agree with TRBD2. CDR1 and CDR2 from the germline V gene are SGHRS and YFSETQ. J lost 6 bases, V lost 3 bases, and 20 bases had no gene match. This CDR3 has 19 amino acids. CDR3 in amino acids: CASSSTEIPSGRIRSEQYF. CDR3 bases: TGCGCCAGCAGCTCCACGGAAATCCCTAGCGGGAGGATCAGGAGCGAGCAGTACTTC.

This chain connects TRBV20-1 to TRBJ1-5; D is unresolved. The CDR3 contains 9 residues. Germline loops: CDR1 DFQATT, CDR2 SNEGSKA (reference sequence). The ends were cut back, 4 bases at V and 7 bases at J, with 2 bases in the middle. The CDR3 DNA reads as TGCAGTGCTAACCAGCCCCAGCATTTT. Its protein product is CSANQPQHF.

This clonotype was observed at least ten times. The chain joins TRBV20-1 to TRBJ2-1, with 7 bases fitting TRBD1. The CDR3 is 15 residues long. Per the germline V gene, CDR1 is DFQATT and CDR2 is SNEGSKA (reference sequence). The V segment lost 0 bases and the J segment 4 bases; nucleotides outside the gene matches: 6. The CDR3: CSARDSDRNYNEQFF. The CDR3, as DNA: TGCAGTGCTAGAGATTCGGACAGGAATTACAATGAGCAGTTCTTC.

The DNA of the CDR3 is TGTGCCAGCAGCGTAGAGGGGGGGCCTACCGGGGAGCTGTTTTTT. It is translated as CASSVEGGPTGELFF. The rearrangement uses TRBV9 and TRBJ2-2; maybe TRBD2 (7 bases). This CDR3 is 15 amino acids long. Germline V gene data show CDR1 as SGDLS and CDR2 as YYNGEE. Deletions cut 0 bases from V and 5 bases from J, with 11 bases between.

This chain links TRBV7-3 with TRBJ2-1, with D maybe TRBD2 (6 bases). V gave up 2 bases and J gave up 0 bases, with 11 bases separating them. The germline V gene has CDR1 SGHTA and CDR2 FQGTGA. This CDR3 spans 16 amino acids. CDR3 sequence reads: CASSLGRGSSYNEQFF. CDR3 bases: TGTGCCAGCAGCTTAGGGCGGGGTAGCTCCTACAATGAGCAGTTCTTC.

The rearrangement uses TRBV29-1 and TRBJ2-5; TRBD1 might be the D (5 bases). V was clipped by 3 bases and J by 5 bases, with 19 bases between them. The germline V gene has CDR1 SQVTM and CDR2 ANQGSEA. The CDR3 extends over 15 amino acids. The CDR3 coding sequence is TGCAGCGTTGATGGACGGCTCAGGGTTTCGGAGACCCAGTACTTC. It encodes CSVDGRLRVSETQYF.

V gene TRBV10-3 combines with J gene TRBJ2-1, with D perhaps TRBD1 (5 bases). With 6 bases removed from V and 0 bases from J, the gap between germline ends came to 12 bases. Germline CDR1 and CDR2: ENHRY and SYGVKD. This CDR3 contains 15 residues. CDR3 coding DNA: TGTGCCATCAGCGCGACAGTGGGCTCCTACAATGAGCAGTTCTTC. Encoded protein: CAISATVGSYNEQFF.

The V and J genes are TRBV3-1 and TRBJ2-2; D uncertain. This CDR3 is built from 16 residues. CDR1 is LGHDT, CDR2 YNNKEL, per germline (reference sequence). Trimming left V 0 bases short and J 0 bases short, with 8 bases between. This CDR3 is CASSQDSQPNTGELFF. CDR3 sequence (DNA): TGTGCCAGCAGCCAAGATAGTCAGCCGAACACCGGGGAGCTGTTTTTT.

The V call is TRBV12-3 or TRBV12-4, the J call TRBJ1-2; D gene uncertain. The CDR3 has 12 amino acids. Trimming removed 6 bases from V and 3 bases from J, with 8 bases in between. The CDR3 region has the DNA TGTGCCAGCAGGGCCCGGGACTATGGCTACACCTTC. Amino acid sequence: CASRARDYGYTF.

This clonotype showed up just a few times. This chain uses TRBV7-9 with TRBJ2-7; TRBD1 matches 7 bases. CDR1 is SEHNR and CDR2 is FQNEAQ in the germline V gene (reference sequence). The V and J ends lost 0 bases and 2 bases, in that order; junction bases with no gene match: 7. The CDR3 runs to 16 residues. Here the CDR3 reads CASSLALQGSTYEQYF. CDR3 coding DNA: TGTGCCAGCAGCTTAGCGCTACAGGGGAGTACCTACGAGCAGTACTTC.

This clonotype came up a few times. The J gene is TRBJ1-5, the V gene TRBV4-2; D unresolved. Per the germline V gene, CDR1 is LGHNA and CDR2 is YNFKEQ. V lost 4 bases to trimming and J lost 4 bases, with 11 bases between them. The CDR3 contains 14 residues. CDR3 nucleotide sequence: TGTGCCAGCAGCCCCTCCCACGAGAATCAGCCCCAGCATTTT. This codes for CASSPSHENQPQHF.